One and the same sample provided the 27 T cell receptor beta chains below, sequenced in a study of T cells in Graves' hyperthyroidism and ophthalmopathy (dated by TCRdb to the late 2010s). Receptors were amplified or captured by multiplex PCR. Sequencing took place on an Illumina HiSeq 2000. Amplification of TCR beta CDR3 regions was carried out from RNA transcripts. The first round of RT-PCR for the TCR CDR3 was performed with the HTBI primer set and the Qiagen OneStep RT-PCR kit. Clones were called with MiXCR by TCRdb after fastp trimmed the public reads at Q25, and only in-frame beta chains were retained. Each entry merges the rows of one CDR3 protein and shows their most common DNA and genes. This sample is represented by fewer than 300,000 distinct CDR3 sequences; roughly 15% of them were singletons. The top ten clonotypes cover around 30% of the sample. The sequenced material came from blood. These TCRs come from a woman between 50 and 59 years old with Graves' hyperthyroidism that later progressed to Graves' ophthalmopathy.

Regarding this clonotype: This may be a read error, as it is one base from a much larger clone. The J gene is TRBJ2-7, the V gene TRBV28, with 9 bases fitting TRBD2. The J segment lost 3 bases and the V segment lost 3 bases, leaving 6 bases of the junction unmatched. Looked up from germline, CDR1 is MDHEN and CDR2 is SYDVKM. The CDR3 has 15 residues. The CDR3 sequence is CASSFPAGGGYEQYF. CDR3 bases: TGTGCCAGCAGTTTTCCAGCGGGAGGTGGCTACGAGCAGTACTTC.

This clonotype was observed at least ten times. The chain uses TRBV7-9 and TRBJ2-7; D is perhaps TRBD1 (5 bases). The CDR3 loop spans 15 amino acids. The V end lost 5 bases, the J end lost 3 bases, and 17 bases lay between the germline ends. Germline CDR1 SEHNR, CDR2 FQNEAQ (reference sequence). CDR3 protein: CASSNDRSGDYEQYF. The CDR3 DNA is TGTGCCAGCAGCAATGACAGATCTGGGGACTACGAGCAGTACTTC. Complete variable domain (other parts from reference TRBV7-9 and TRBJ2-7): DTGVSQNPRHKITKRGQNVTFRCDPISEHNRLYWYRQTLGQGPEFLTYFQNEAQLEKSRLLSDRFSAERPKGSFSTLEIQRTEQGDSAMYLCASSNDRSGDYEQYFGPGTRLTVT.

This clonotype was counted many times. This sequence joins TRBV20-1 and TRBJ2-3, with a weak D call TRBD1 (6 bases). Germline V gene sequence: CDR1 DFQATT, CDR2 SNEGSKA (reference sequence). This CDR3 region has 15 residues. Deletions cut 4 bases from V and 4 bases from J, with 18 bases between. CDR3 bases: TGCAGTGCTACAGAACCCACAGGGATCGCAGATACGCAGTATTTT. Translating gives CSATEPTGIADTQYF.

This clonotype has only a few counts. The chain links TRBV9 to TRBJ2-3; 7 bases match TRBD1. In germline, CDR1 is SGDLS, CDR2 YYNGEE. The CDR3 sequence is 13 residues long. V shed 4 bases and J 2 bases; nucleotides not matched to a gene: 1. The CDR3 region is CASSRGPTDTQYF. The CDR3, as DNA: TGTGCCAGCAGCAGGGGGCCCACAGATACGCAGTATTTT.

This clonotype was counted at least ten times. The V and J genes are TRBV18 and TRBJ1-5, with 7 bases lining up with TRBD1. The V gene end was trimmed by 4 bases and the J gene end by 0 bases; junction bases not matched to a gene: 6. The V gene's germline CDR1 is KGHSH and CDR2 LQKENI. CDR3 length equals 16 residues. The CDR3 is CASSQNRGLSNQPQHF. The DNA for the CDR3 is TGTGCCAGCTCACAGAACAGGGGTCTTAGCAATCAGCCCCAGCATTTT.

Details on this clonotype: With a much larger clone just one base away, this may be a read error. J is TRBJ2-4 and V is TRBV2; 7 bases line up with TRBD2. CDR3 length equals 14 residues. Germline V CDR1 and CDR2: SNHLY, FYNNEI. The CDR3 DNA follows: TGTGCCAGCGAAGCGGGAAGAGCCAAAGACATTCAGTACTTC. Protein sequence: CASEAGRAKDIQYF.

This clonotype was seen many times. V usage is TRBV5-1 and J usage is TRBJ2-5; 8 bases fit TRBD2. Germline lookup yields CDR1 SGHRS and CDR2 YFSETQ. CDR3 length: 14 amino acids. V dropped 4 bases and J dropped 3; count of bases not matched to a gene: 5. CDR3 sequence reads: CASSPPGGEETQYF. CDR3 nucleotides: TGCGCCAGCAGCCCGCCGGGAGGGGAAGAGACCCAGTACTTC.

This clonotype was counted at least ten times. V is TRBV29-1 and J is TRBJ2-1; 7 bases line up with TRBD1. With 6 bases clipped from V and 2 bases from J, the junction kept 10 bases outside the gene matches. The CDR3 is 15 amino acids. CDR1 SQVTM and CDR2 ANQGSEA come from the germline V gene. The CDR3, as DNA: TGCAGCGTCGCCGACAGGGCCGATCCCTACAATGAGCAGTTCTTC. Its protein is CSVADRADPYNEQFF.

This rearrangement joins TRBV6-1 to TRBJ2-7; TRBD1 agrees at 11 bases. After removal of 6 bases from V and 3 bases from J, the junction contained 1 base not matched to a gene. The V gene's germline CDR1 is MNHNS and CDR2 SASEGT. The CDR3 covers 13 residues. CDR3: CASRGTGGYEQYF. The CDR3 DNA reads as TGTGCCAGCAGGGGGACAGGGGGCTACGAGCAGTACTTC.

The chain has TRBV20-1 and TRBJ2-7; 7 nucleotides line up with TRBD2. This CDR3 is built from 14 residues. Germline CDR1 is DFQATT and CDR2 is SNEGSKA (reference sequence). After removal of 1 base from V and 0 bases from J, the junction contained 3 bases not matched to a gene. CDR3 bases: TGCAGTGCTAGAGTGCGGGAGTTCTCCTACGAGCAGTACTTC. Amino acids: CSARVREFSYEQYF.

This clonotype was counted ten times or more. The chain joins TRBV2 to TRBJ1-5; D possibly corresponds to TRBD1 (5 bases). Trimming left V 6 bases short and J 0 bases short, with 9 bases between. The V gene's germline CDR1 is SNHLY and CDR2 FYNNEI. The CDR3 loop spans 14 amino acids. CDR3 in DNA: TGTGCCAGCAGGAGGGACGGTAGCAATCAGCCCCAGCATTTT. Translating it yields CASRRDGSNQPQHF.

In this sample, this clonotype turned up a few times. The rearrangement uses TRBV4-2 and TRBJ2-2, with 10 bases that match TRBD2. Looked up from germline, CDR1 is LGHNA and CDR2 is YNFKEQ. The CDR3 spans 20 residues. V trimming: 0 bases; J trimming: 4 bases; junction bases outside the gene matches: 14. In DNA, the CDR3 is TGTGCCAGCAGCCAAGATATTGCCCCAGTAGTAGCGGGGGGCACCGGGGAGCTGTTTTTT. This translates into CASSQDIAPVVAGGTGELFF.

This sequence joins TRBV19 and TRBJ1-5, with TRBD1 identical over 8 bases. J gave up 5 bases and V 9 bases, and 9 bases lay outside the gene matches. Germline V gene sequence: CDR1 LNHDA, CDR2 SQIVND (reference sequence). This CDR3 has 14 amino acids. In DNA form, the CDR3 reads TGTGCCAGCCGACACGGACAGGGCCATCAGCCCCAGCATTTT. Its protein product is CASRHGQGHQPQHF. Full variable domain (rest looked up from reference TRBV19 and TRBJ1-5): DGGITQSPKYLFRKEGQNVTLSCEQNLNHDAMYWYRQDPGQGLRLIYYSQIVNDFQKGDIAEGYSVSREKKESFPLTVTSAQKNPTAFYLCASRHGQGHQPQHFGDGTRLSIL.

This clonotype showed up many times. The chain is built from TRBV28 and TRBJ1-1; tentatively, D is TRBD1 (6 bases). The CDR3 is 17 amino acids. Looked up from germline, CDR1 is MDHEN and CDR2 is SYDVKM. V dropped 11 bases and J dropped 5 bases, with 30 bases sitting between them. CDR3 protein: CAAGGLRDLERGTEAFF. The CDR3, as DNA: TGTGCCGCCGGGGGCCTCCGGGACCTTGAACGAGGGACTGAAGCTTTCTTT.

With respect to this clonotype: This may be a read error: a much more frequent sequence differs by one nucleotide. This sequence joins TRBV6-1 and TRBJ2-1, with D maybe TRBD2 (5 bases). The CDR3 is made up of 13 amino acids. CDR1 and CDR2 (germline): MNHNS, SASEGT. The CDR3 region has the DNA TGTGCCAGCAGCGGTAGGACGGGAAATGAGCCGTTCTTC. It encodes CASSGRTGNEPFF.

This clonotype was recorded many times. The chain joins TRBV9 to TRBJ2-4; weak D call: TRBD2 (6 bases). Germline lookup yields CDR1 SGDLS and CDR2 YYNGEE. Trimming pared 2 bases from V and 2 bases from J, leaving 11 bases between. CDR3 size: 15 residues. The CDR3 DNA sequence: TGTGCCAGCAGCGTCGATCTAGCGACCAAAAACATTCAGTACTTC. Encoded protein: CASSVDLATKNIQYF.

Many counts were recorded for this clonotype. The chain links TRBV12-3 or TRBV12-4 to TRBJ2-1; D possibly corresponds to TRBD1 (6 bases). Trimming took 5 bases from V and 3 from J, leaving 14 bases between them. The CDR3 is 15 amino acids. DNA of the CDR3: TGTGCCAGCAGTCCCCTGGACAGCTACTACAATGAGCAGTTCTTC. It codes for CASSPLDSYYNEQFF.

Worth noting for this clonotype: With a much larger clone just one base away, this may be a read error. The rearrangement joins TRBV28 to TRBJ2-7; no clear D gene. The CDR3 extends over 12 amino acids. Per the germline V gene, CDR1 is MDHEN and CDR2 is SYDVKM. V was trimmed by 1 base and J by 8 bases, leaving 9 bases between them. The CDR3 DNA is TGTGCCAGCAGTTTATTCCGCGACCAGCAGTACTTC. Its protein product is CASSLFRDQQYF.

The rearrangement joins TRBV19 to TRBJ2-7, with 9 nucleotides matching TRBD1. J was trimmed by 3 bases and V by 8 bases; bases with no gene match: 8. The CDR3 length is 14 residues. Germline CDR1 is LNHDA and CDR2 is SQIVND (reference sequence). CDR3 region: CASQPGQGFYEQYF. CDR3 bases: TGTGCCAGTCAGCCGGGACAGGGATTCTACGAGCAGTACTTC.

This clonotype was observed at least ten times. J is TRBJ2-5 and V is TRBV20-1; D ambiguous. Germline V gene data show CDR1 as DFQATT and CDR2 as SNEGSKA (reference sequence). The CDR3 runs 13 residues. V was pared by 3 bases and J by 5 bases, with 13 bases between. The CDR3 DNA reads as TGCAGTGCTAGTCTGGCTCTTGGGGAGACCCAGTACTTC. This gives the protein CSASLALGETQYF.

This clonotype occurred many times. The rearrangement uses TRBV3-1 and TRBJ1-2, with TRBD1 matching over 7 bases. This CDR3 is built from 15 residues. V gave up 4 bases and J gave up 4 bases; unmatched junction bases: 9. The V gene's germline CDR1 is LGHDT and CDR2 YNNKEL (reference sequence). CDR3 loop: CASSPWDRIRYGYTF. CDR3 DNA: TGTGCCAGCAGCCCTTGGGACAGAATCCGCTATGGCTACACCTTC.

In its sample, this clonotype was seen a few times. A much larger clone lies one base from this, so it may be a read error. The chain uses TRBV6-4 and TRBJ2-7; 7 bases align to TRBD1. Germline CDR1 reads MRHNA; CDR2 reads SNTAGT. The CDR3 has 16 residues. The J segment lost 1 base and the V segment lost 5 bases, leaving 11 bases of the junction unmatched. CDR3 region: CASSPLSGTASYEQYF. For the CDR3, the DNA is TGTGCCAGCAGTCCCCTCTCCGGGACAGCGTCCTACGAGCAGTACTTC.

This clonotype showed up many times. The V and J genes are TRBV12-3 or TRBV12-4 and TRBJ2-1; 8 bases line up with TRBD2. The CDR3 is made up of 13 amino acids. Losses at the gene ends were 6 bases for V and 7 bases for J; bases not matched to a gene: 5. The CDR3 DNA sequence: TGTGCCAGCAGACGGCGGGAGGAAAATGAGCAGTTCTTC. It encodes CASRRREENEQFF.

This clonotype showed up just a few times. This chain links TRBV7-9 with TRBJ2-1; no firm D call. With 1 base removed from V and 12 bases from J, the gap between germline ends came to 13 bases. This CDR3 region has 13 residues. The germline V gene encodes CDR1 SEHNR and CDR2 FQNEAQ (reference sequence). The CDR3, as DNA: TGTGCCAGCAGCTTAGGGGTCCGGGTGGGGCAGTTCTTC. As protein: CASSLGVRVGQFF.

This clonotype was counted at least ten times. The chain joins TRBV20-1 to TRBJ1-1; D uncertain. Germline V gene data show CDR1 as DFQATT and CDR2 as SNEGSKA (reference sequence). The CDR3 length is 13 residues. Trimming pared 6 bases from V and 3 bases from J, leaving 14 bases between. CDR3 bases: TGCAGTGCCGAAGGTCGGGCGGACACTGAAGCTTTCTTT. The encoded protein is CSAEGRADTEAFF.

This clonotype has ten or more counts. The J gene is TRBJ2-5, the V gene TRBV25-1, with 7 bases that match TRBD2. Germline assignment: CDR1 MGHDK and CDR2 SYGVNS. This CDR3 is built from 14 residues. The V segment lost 2 bases and the J segment 7 bases; nucleotides outside the gene matches: 7. CDR3 protein: CASSERGGSGTQYF. The CDR3 nucleotides read TGTGCCAGCAGTGAAAGGGGAGGGTCTGGGACCCAGTACTTC.

This chain joins TRBV20-1 and TRBJ2-2; the D is unclear. CDR3 length: 14 residues. CDR1 and CDR2 from the germline V gene are DFQATT and SNEGSKA (reference sequence). Deletions cut 0 bases from V and 4 bases from J, with 9 bases between. In nucleotides, the CDR3 is TGCAGTGCTAGAGACTTAGACCCCACCGGGGAGCTGTTTTTT. It codes for CSARDLDPTGELFF.